This record looks at one T cell receptor beta chain sequence and its context. Its target is not known. This sample was included in a study of T cell responses to AZD1222 COVID-19 vaccine. Study outcomes and limitations: Dominant at 160-218 and 743-854, vaccine-associated CD4 TCRs also spanned spike.

Sequenced by immunoSEQ multiplex PCR; TCRdb stores in-frame clones only, minus some. In the table there are more than 85,000 clones, 85% to 90% of which are singletons. This sequence was found in an adult in good health. The material sequenced was peripheral blood, taken on day 0 of AZD1222 vaccination.

Here the CDR3 DNA reads TGTGCCAGCAGCTTAGGCACAGGGTTTGTTGAGCAGTACTTC. It is translated as CASSLGTGFVEQYF. V usage is TRBV7-6 and J usage is TRBJ2-7; D is possibly TRBD1 (6 bases). The V gene's germline CDR1 is SGHVS and CDR2 FNYEAQ. Trimming left V 1 base short and J 7 bases short, with 14 bases between. The CDR3 contains 14 residues.